These T cell receptor beta chains were read from a single sample in a study of T cell changes during pregnancy in multiple sclerosis. Here immunoSEQ multiplex PCR was the method, and the copy in TCRdb shows in-frame clones only, minus some. The sample has roughly 47,000 clones, roughly nine tenths seen once. This specimen consisted of CD8+ T cells from peripheral blood mononuclear cells, obtained in the second trimester of pregnancy. All receptors derive from a female donor with multiple sclerosis, enrolled in a pregnancy study. CDR3s include the opening cysteine and the closing phenylalanine or tryptophan. The D gene is left open where the match is weak. Only part of the rows carry a size: once, few, many, or a class if the clone is expanded.

>TRBJ2-1|TRBD2|.|TRBV4-2|17
CASSQDWASGGAHEQFF
TGTGCCAGCAGCCAAGATTGGGCTAGCGGGGGGGCACATGAGCAGTTCTTC
>TRBJ2-6|TRBD2|.|TRBV5-4|18
CASSPRPGGSSGANVLTF
TGTGCCAGCAGTCCCCGGCCGGGGGGAAGCTCTGGGGCCAACGTCCTGACTTTC
>TRBJ2-7|TRBD1|.|TRBV5-1|13
CASSWDSLYEQYF
TGCGCCAGCAGCTGGGACAGCCTCTACGAGCAGTACTTC
>TRBJ2-1|TRBD2|once|TRBV9|16
CASSVSGLAGEGEQFF
TGTGCCAGCAGCGTATCCGGCCTAGCGGGGGAAGGAGAGCAGTTCTTC
>TRBJ1-2|.|.|TRBV5-6|13
CASSLEEFYGYTF
TGTGCCAGCAGCTTGGAAGAGTTCTATGGCTACACCTTC
>TRBJ2-7|.|.|TRBV18|16
CASSPSQQVLSYEQYF
TGTGCCAGCTCACCTAGTCAACAGGTCCTCTCCTACGAGCAGTACTTC
>TRBJ1-6|TRBD1|.|TRBV6-5|14
CASRADRNNSPLHF
TGTGCCAGCAGAGCGGACAGGAACAATTCACCCCTCCACTTT
>TRBJ2-1|TRBD2|.|TRBV6-1|17
CASSGTSGGANYNEQFF
TGTGCCAGCAGTGGGACTAGCGGGGGGGCGAACTACAATGAGCAGTTCTTC
>TRBJ2-1|TRBD2|.|TRBV15|13
CATSRRGGDEQFF
TGTGCCACCAGCAGGCGGGGGGGCGATGAGCAGTTCTTC
>TRBJ2-7|TRBD1|.|TRBV6-1|15
CASSEVGGTGNEQYF
TGTGCCAGCAGTGAAGTAGGGGGGACAGGGAACGAGCAGTACTTC
>TRBJ2-1|TRBD2|.|TRBV10-3|16
CAISESGSGDYNEQFF
TGTGCCATCAGTGAGTCCGGTAGCGGGGACTACAATGAGCAGTTCTTC
>TRBJ2-7|.|.|TRBV4-1|14
CASSQAQGSYEQYF
TGCGCCAGCAGCCAAGCACAGGGATCCTACGAGCAGTACTTC
>TRBJ2-1|.|.|TRBV27|17
CASSLSILGGGFYEQFF
TGTGCCAGCAGTTTATCGATATTGGGAGGGGGTTTTTATGAGCAGTTCTTC
>TRBJ1-1|.|.|TRBV29-1|11
CSADTGTEAFF
TGCAGCGCCGACACAGGCACTGAAGCTTTCTTT
>TRBJ2-2|.|.|TRBV5-4|14
CASSLKVSGGELFF
TGTGCCAGCAGCTTGAAGGTCTCAGGCGGGGAGCTGTTTTTT
>TRBJ2-2|TRBD2|.|TRBV10-3|15
CAIADSGGAPGELFF
TGTGCCATCGCGGATAGCGGGGGGGCCCCCGGGGAGCTGTTTTTT
>TRBJ2-3|.|.|TRBV9|15
CASSVGTGFTDTQYF
TGTGCCAGCAGCGTAGGTACAGGATTCACAGATACGCAGTATTTT
>TRBJ2-2|.|once|TRBV7-6|20
CASSLTTANYDLGGTGELFF
TGTGCCAGCAGCTTAACAACCGCGAACTATGATTTGGGGGGCACCGGGGAGCTGTTTTTT
>TRBJ1-5|TRBD1|.|TRBV9|15
CASSALGDSGQPQHF
TGTGCCAGCAGCGCGTTGGGGGACAGCGGGCAGCCCCAGCATTTT
>TRBJ2-7|TRBD1|.|TRBV4-1|15
CASSQVTGDPYEQYF
TGCGCCAGCAGCCAGGTAACAGGGGACCCCTACGAGCAGTACTTC
>TRBJ2-7|TRBD2|once|TRBV19|14
CASSILAGEYEQYF
TGTGCCAGTAGTATTTTAGCGGGGGAGTACGAGCAGTACTTC
>TRBJ1-5|.|.|TRBV27|16
CASSPQILSGNQPQHF
TGTGCCAGCAGTCCACAAATCTTAAGTGGTAATCAGCCCCAGCATTTT
>TRBJ1-6|.|.|TRBV11-1|16
CASSLPTGGRNSPLHF
TGTGCCAGCAGCTTACCTACGGGGGGGAGAAATTCACCCCTCCACTTT
>TRBJ1-1|TRBD1|few|TRBV25-1|12
CASTGQGAEAFF
TGTGCCAGCACTGGACAGGGCGCTGAAGCTTTCTTT
>TRBJ2-7|TRBD2|.|TRBV9|18
CASSVETSEQGGSYEQYF
TGTGCCAGCAGCGTAGAAACTAGCGAGCAGGGTGGATCCTACGAGCAGTACTTC
>TRBJ2-3|.|.|TRBV2|16
CASSATGTLVGDTQYF
TGTGCCAGCAGCGCGACAGGGACTTTAGTAGGGGATACGCAGTATTTT
>TRBJ1-2|TRBD1|.|TRBV5-1|15
CASSLQDREVDGYTF
TGCGCCAGCAGCTTACAGGACAGGGAAGTGGATGGCTACACCTTC
>TRBJ2-1|TRBD2|.|TRBV28|20
CASSLSLLAGDSSSYNEQFF
TGTGCCAGCAGTTTGTCCTTACTAGCGGGGGACTCGAGCTCCTACAATGAGCAGTTCTTC
>TRBJ2-7|.|.|TRBV6-1|12
CASSAGFYEQYF
TGTGCCAGCAGTGCAGGATTCTACGAGCAGTACTTC
>TRBJ1-4|.|.|TRBV28|14
CASSLEPGKEKLFF
TGTGCCAGCAGTTTAGAGCCAGGAAAAGAAAAACTGTTTTTT
>TRBJ1-2|.|.|TRBV7-9|14
CASSSTGGDYGYTF
TGTGCCAGCAGCTCGACAGGAGGAGACTATGGCTACACCTTC
>TRBJ1-2|.|.|TRBV25-1|14
CASSEAGSNYGYTF
TGTGCCAGCAGTGAAGCAGGGTCCAACTATGGCTACACCTTC
>TRBJ1-5|TRBD1|.|TRBV10-3|17
CAISESNRGRGNQPQHF
TGTGCCATCAGTGAGTCGAACAGGGGAAGGGGCAATCAGCCCCAGCATTTT
>TRBJ2-1|TRBD2|once|TRBV5-8|19
CASSRGLAGGPGFIDEQFF
TGTGCCAGCAGCCGGGGACTAGCGGGAGGGCCAGGGTTTATTGATGAGCAGTTCTTC
>TRBJ1-4|TRBD1|once|TRBV15|18
CATSREFNTGVSNEKLFF
TGTGCCACCAGCAGAGAATTCAATACAGGGGTTTCTAATGAAAAACTGTTTTTT
>TRBJ2-5|.|.|TRBV2|10
CASREETQYF
TGTGCCAGCAGGGAGGAGACCCAGTACTTC
>TRBJ1-1|.|few|TRBV11-2|12
CASSFTRIEAFF
TGTGCCAGCAGCTTTACTAGGATTGAAGCTTTCTTT
>TRBJ1-5|TRBD1|.|TRBV19|15
CASSIATGGSQPQHF
TGTGCCAGTAGTATCGCGACAGGGGGCAGTCAGCCCCAGCATTTT
>TRBJ2-1|.|many|TRBV25-1|14
CASSAYSIYNEQFF
TGTGCCAGCAGTGCCTATTCAATTTACAATGAGCAGTTCTTC
>TRBJ1-5|.|.|TRBV5-8|14
CASKLLSGDQPQHF
TGTGCCAGCAAACTCTTGTCCGGGGATCAGCCCCAGCATTTT
>TRBJ1-3|.|.|TRBV25-1|14
CASSTPNSGNTIYF
TGTGCCAGCAGCACACCCAACTCTGGAAACACCATATATTTT
>TRBJ2-3|.|.|TRBV6-6|13
CASSKLRGDTQYF
TGTGCCAGCAGCAAGCTAAGGGGAGATACGCAGTATTTT
>TRBJ2-7|.|once|TRBV27|14
CASRGGGWSYEQYF
TGTGCCAGCAGGGGAGGGGGGTGGTCCTACGAGCAGTACTTC